This TCR beta chain comes out of a study of shared clonotypes between healthy human individuals. Germline V gene lookup returns CDR1 SNHLY and CDR2 FYNNEI. V was pared by 6 bases and J by 10 bases, with 12 bases between. The CDR3 extends over 12 amino acids. About 91 million PBMCs served as the genomic DNA source for unsorted samples. Study-wide findings and caveats: Clonotype sharing among donors, it was expected, would be affected by sequencing depth.

Data came from immunoSEQ multiplex PCR; TCRdb stores just in-frame clones and leaves some out. The sample includes approximately 500,000 clones, roughly 79% of them seen just once. Remarks on this clone: Antigen unknown.

The V gene is TRBV2, the J gene TRBJ2-2, with unresolved D. Sequences were obtained from PBMCs. The sequence was collected from a woman between 40 and 55 years old in good health. Some clones in this sample may be carry-over from other donors' samples. Here the CDR3 reads CASRVVFAELFF. For the CDR3, the DNA is TGTGCCAGCAGAGTAGTGTTTGCGGAGCTGTTTTTT. The entire variable domain, with the rest obtained from reference TRBV2 and TRBJ2-2, is as follows: EPEVTQTPSHQVTQMGQEVILRCVPISNHLYFYWYRQILGQKVEFLVSFYNNEISEKSEIFDDQFSVERPDGSNFTLKIRSTKLEDSAMYFCASRVVFAELFFGEGSRLTVL.